A single sample gave rise to the 8 T cell receptor beta chains below, sequenced in a study of blood T cell repertoires in COVID-19. The assay was immunoSEQ multiplex PCR, and TCRdb's table has in-frame clones only and misses some. The sample lists about 55,000 clones; 65% to 90% were seen once. The sequenced sample was peripheral blood. These receptors were obtained from a human donor in a cohort sampled during active COVID-19.

The chain links TRBV10-3 to TRBJ1-5; 7 bases are a match to TRBD1. CDR3 length: 13 residues. Germline V CDR1 and CDR2: ENHRY, SYGVKD. DNA of the CDR3: TGTGCGACCACAGGGGTTACAAATCAGCCCCAGCATTTT. Its translation: CATTGVTNQPQHF.

The V and J genes are TRBV7-8 and TRBJ1-1; D remains ambiguous. The CDR3 covers 14 residues. Deletions cut 1 base from V and 5 bases from J, with 11 bases between. From germline, CDR1 is SGHVS and CDR2 FQNEAQ. The CDR3 region has the DNA TGTGCCAGCAGCTTAGGGAGGCGGAGGACTGAAGCTTTCTTT. Residues: CASSLGRRRTEAFF.

This chain links TRBV27 with TRBJ2-5; maybe TRBD2 (6 bases). Germline-derived CDR1 and CDR2 are MNHEY and SMNVEV (reference sequence). CDR3 length: 13 amino acids. The V and J ends lost 5 bases and 3 bases respectively, with 10 bases between them. CDR3 residues: CASSKTRKETQYF. Written as DNA, the CDR3 is TGTGCCAGCAGTAAGACTAGAAAAGAGACCCAGTACTTC.

V is TRBV29-1 and J is TRBJ2-3; unclear D gene. V was trimmed by 3 bases and J by 3 bases, leaving 7 bases between them. Germline CDR1 reads SQVTM; CDR2 reads ANQGSEA. This CDR3 comprises 12 residues. The CDR3 sequence: CSVDEVTDTQYF. The CDR3 DNA reads as TGCAGCGTTGATGAGGTGACAGATACGCAGTATTTT.

The rearrangement links TRBV9 to TRBJ2-7; TRBD1 is a possible D gene (5 bases). This CDR3 comprises 16 residues. Germline V CDR1 and CDR2: SGDLS, YYNGEE. Trimming shortened V by 0 bases and J by 0 bases, and 13 bases separated the two germline ends. The CDR3 bases are TGTGCCAGCAGCGTAGACGCAGGGATTAGCTCCTACGAGCAGTACTTC. It codes for CASSVDAGISSYEQYF.

V usage is TRBV13 and J usage is TRBJ2-3, with no clear D. In germline, CDR1 is PRHDT, CDR2 FYEKMQ (reference sequence). The CDR3 totals 14 residues. Trimming removed 0 bases at V and 4 bases at J, with 8 bases between. The DNA for the CDR3 is TGTGCCAGCAGCTTAGGCGGCGGCCCAGATACGCAGTATTTT. Amino acids: CASSLGGGPDTQYF.

In this sample, this clone turned up a few times. The chain couples TRBV21-1 to TRBJ2-5; the table's TRBD2 call for D was not verified on the DNA. TRBV21-1 corresponds to a pseudogene. The CDR3 has 22 amino acids. The CDR3 is CASSKPGARNTIAGGPWETQYF. CDR3 in DNA: TGTGCCAGCAGCAAACCGGGAGCTAGAAATACTATAGCGGGAGGGCCGTGGGAGACCCAGTACTTC.

As for this clone: Distinct nucleotide sequences in the sample also encode this CDR3. The chain combines TRBV6-4 with TRBJ1-1, with 7 bases aligning to TRBD1. Germline CDR1 MRHNA, CDR2 SNTAGT. V lost 6 bases, J lost 1 base, and 2 bases stayed unmatched. The CDR3 sequence is 13 residues long. This chain's CDR3 is CASSRDRNTEAFF. Here the CDR3 DNA reads TGTGCCAGCAGCCGGGACAGGAACACTGAAGCTTTCTTT.